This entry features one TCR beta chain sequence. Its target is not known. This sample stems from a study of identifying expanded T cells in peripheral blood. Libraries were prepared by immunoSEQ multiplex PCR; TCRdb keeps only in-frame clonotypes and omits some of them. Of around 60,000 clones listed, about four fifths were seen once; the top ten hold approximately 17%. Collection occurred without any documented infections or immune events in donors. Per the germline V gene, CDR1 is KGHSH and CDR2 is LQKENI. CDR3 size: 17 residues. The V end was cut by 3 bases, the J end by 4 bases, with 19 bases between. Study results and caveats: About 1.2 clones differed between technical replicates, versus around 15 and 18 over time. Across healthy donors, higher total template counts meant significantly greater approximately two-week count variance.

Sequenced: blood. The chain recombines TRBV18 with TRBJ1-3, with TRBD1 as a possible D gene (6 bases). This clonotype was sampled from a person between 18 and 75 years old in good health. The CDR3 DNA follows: TGTGCCAGCTCACCGCGACTAGTACAGGGAGAAGGAAACACCATATATTTT. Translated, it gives CASSPRLVQGEGNTIYF. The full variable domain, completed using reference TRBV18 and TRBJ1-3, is NAGVMQNPRHLVRRRGQEARLRCSPMKGHSHVYWYRQLPEEGLKFMVYLQKENIIDESGMPKERFSAEFPKEGPSILRIQQVVRGDSAAYFCASSPRLVQGEGNTIYFGEGSWLTVV.